This T cell receptor (beta chain) was profiled in a study of CD8+ T cells in alopecia areata. Germline trimming cut 4 bases from V and 4 bases from J; bases unmatched to any gene: 5. CDR1 and CDR2 (germline): MNHEY, SVGAGI. The CDR3 has 16 amino acids. cDNA prepared by RNA extraction and subsequent reverse transcription served as the template for sequencing. Some clones are missing from TCRdb's copy, which holds only in-frame ones; the method was immunoSEQ multiplex PCR. The repertoire has over 250,000 clones, 50% to 75% of them found once; the top ten carry around 0.92%. Treatment here: oral pan-JAK inhibitor, 5-10 mg twice daily.

Specimen: CD4+ T cells sorted from blood, collected around week 54, from a patient treated with tofacitinib. The J gene is TRBJ2-3, the V gene TRBV6-5; 13 nucleotides match TRBD2. This clonotype was obtained from a human donor with alopecia areata. The CDR3 region has the DNA TGTGCCAGCAGTTTCAGACTAGCGGGGGGTTCAGATACGCAGTATTTT. This translates into CASSFRLAGGSDTQYF.